The T cell receptor (beta chain) under discussion was sequenced for a study of cytomegalovirus exposure and HLA in healthy donors. Study-level points and caveats: The tendency of first-cohort TCR clusters to co-occur in the 120 or so validation repertoires emerged from a later analysis.

Using immunoSEQ multiplex PCR, the repertoire was profiled, and TCRdb retains in-frame clones only, with some absent. The profile shows 180,000 or so clones, roughly 89% of them singletons. The table lists this clone with a count of one. What it recognizes is unknown. Losses at the gene ends were 5 bases for V and 7 bases for J; bases not matched to a gene: 12. The CDR3 loop spans 16 amino acids. Germline V gives CDR1 MDHEN, CDR2 SYDVKM. The rearrangement joins TRBV28 to TRBJ2-1; 9 positions agree with TRBD2. Sequenced sample: PBMCs. This receptor was obtained from a woman aged 30 to 39 in good health and CMV-seronegative. The CDR3 DNA follows: TGTGCCAGCAGTCCCAGGGGTAGCGGGGGACCGAATGAGCAGTTCTTC. It yields the protein CASSPRGSGGPNEQFF. Complete variable domain (other parts from reference TRBV28 and TRBJ2-1): DVKVTQSSRYLVKRTGEKVFLECVQDMDHENMFWYRQDPGLGLRLIYFSYDVKMKEKGDIPEGYSVSREKKERFSLILESASTNQTSMYLCASSPRGSGGPNEQFFGPGTRLTVL.